Detailed here is one T cell receptor beta chain. This record belongs to a study of blood T cell repertoires in COVID-19. Data came from immunoSEQ multiplex PCR; TCRdb stores just in-frame clones and leaves some out. There are 500,000 or so clones in the sample; roughly 87% occur only once, and about 0.65% lies in the top ten. CDR3 length: 16 residues. The V gene's germline CDR1 is LNHDA and CDR2 SQIVND (reference sequence). Trimming removed 2 bases at V and 8 bases at J, with 21 bases between. The sequencing input was PBMCs or T cells enriched from blood (not recorded which). The rearrangement links TRBV19 to TRBJ1-1; D possibly corresponds to TRBD1 (5 bases). The source is a woman younger than 35 who had recovered from COVID-19. As DNA, the CDR3 is TGTGCCAGTAGTATAAGGACACCCGAACTCGGAGGGGAAGCTTTCTTT. Protein: CASSIRTPELGGEAFF.